This is a list of T cell receptor beta chains from one sample in a study of Tregs in tolerant kidney transplant recipients. Generated by immunoSEQ multiplex PCR, the TCRdb table keeps only in-frame clones and is missing some. The table lists approximately 98,000 clones, almost 90% of them singletons. The input for sequencing was CD4+ T cells from blood, taken before the transplant. The receptors stem from a human donor who received a combined kidney and bone marrow transplant. The CDR3 runs from the conserved cysteine through the conserved F or W. Each record gives: D gene, clone size, V gene, J gene, CDR3 DNA, CDR3 protein. D genes are given only for firm matches. Where a row states a size, it is once, few, many or the class of an expanded clone; other rows omit it.

NA	NA	TRBV14	TRBJ1-2	TGTGCCAGCATCGATCTCTTACAGGGTCCTAACTATGGCTACACCTTC	CASIDLLQGPNYGYTF
TRBD1	NA	TRBV5-1	TRBJ2-5	TGCGCCAGCAGCTTGGAAGGGGGCCGCTGGGTAGGGTTGGAGACCCAGTACTTC	CASSLEGGRWVGLETQYF
NA	NA	TRBV14	TRBJ1-2	TGTGCCAGCAGCCATTCACAGGGATCCGGCTACACCTTC	CASSHSQGSGYTF
TRBD2	once	TRBV6-6	TRBJ2-1	TGTGCCAGCAGGACTAGCGGGGGGCCTTACAATGAGCAGTTCTTC	CASRTSGGPYNEQFF
NA	NA	TRBV19	TRBJ2-7	TGTGCCAGTAGTCCGGGACTTACCTACGAGCAGTACTTC	CASSPGLTYEQYF
TRBD1	NA	TRBV18	TRBJ1-4	TGTGCCAGCTCACCACCAGGACAGGGGGCCCTTACTAATGAAAAACTGTTTTTT	CASSPPGQGALTNEKLFF
TRBD1	NA	TRBV6-5	TRBJ1-3	TGTGCCAGCGGACAGGGTAATCGGAACACCATATATTTT	CASGQGNRNTIYF
NA	NA	TRBV6-4	TRBJ1-2	TGTGCCAGCAGTAATCGGTGGGGCTACACCTTC	CASSNRWGYTF
TRBD1	once	TRBV27	TRBJ1-2	TGTGCCAGCAGGCTCGGACAGGGGGGAGGCTACACCTTC	CASRLGQGGGYTF
TRBD2	NA	TRBV19	TRBJ2-5	TGTGCCAGTAGTATAGCCGTAGCGGGAGGGATTTGGACCCAGTACTTC	CASSIAVAGGIWTQYF
TRBD2	NA	TRBV5-1	TRBJ2-1	TGCGCCAGCAGCACTAGCGGGCCAACCTACAATGAGCAGTTCTTC	CASSTSGPTYNEQFF
NA	NA	TRBV29-1	TRBJ1-1	TGCAGCGTTGTTAGCGCAGTTACTGAAGCTTTCTTT	CSVVSAVTEAFF
NA	once	TRBV18	TRBJ1-4	TGTGCCAGCCTACAGGGTCCCGAGACGGAAAAACTGTTTTTT	CASLQGPETEKLFF
TRBD2	NA	TRBV9	TRBJ2-1	TGTGCCAGCAGCGTAGTGACTAGCGGGAGTGAGCAGTTCTTC	CASSVVTSGSEQFF
TRBD1	NA	TRBV2	TRBJ2-2	TGTGCCACAGCAGGTCAGGGGGTATCCACCGGGGAGCTGTTTTTT	CATAGQGVSTGELFF
TRBD1	NA	TRBV13	TRBJ1-2	TGTGCCAGCAGCCCGGACAGGGGGTCGGCTAACTATGGCTACACCTTC	CASSPDRGSANYGYTF
NA	NA	TRBV30	TRBJ2-7	TGTGCCTGGAGTGTAGGGAGCCGGTCCTACGAGCAGTACTTC	CAWSVGSRSYEQYF
NA	NA	TRBV7-6	TRBJ1-5	TGTGCCAGCAGCTTAGCTCGGGATCAGCCCCAGCATTTT	CASSLARDQPQHF
TRBD1	NA	TRBV7-8	TRBJ2-7	TGTGCCAGCAGCTTAGACAGGGGTGACGAGCAGTACTTC	CASSLDRGDEQYF
NA	NA	TRBV4-2	TRBJ1-1	TGTGCCAGCAGCCAATCAGGGCTTGAAGCTTTCTTT	CASSQSGLEAFF
NA	once	TRBV27	TRBJ1-5	TGTGCCAGCAGTAGAACATTGGACGGGGAGGGCCAGCCCCAGCATTTT	CASSRTLDGEGQPQHF
NA	NA	TRBV21-1	TRBJ1-1	TGTGCCAGCAGCATCGGCGCGGAAACTGAAGCTTTCTTT	CASSIGAETEAFF
NA	NA	TRBV28	TRBJ2-1	TGTGCCAGCAGTTGGTCCGTTCACACCCACAATGAGCAGTTCTTC	CASSWSVHTHNEQFF
NA	NA	TRBV5-5	TRBJ1-1	TGTGCCAGCAGCTTGTTGGCAGTACCTTTCTTT	CASSLLAVPFF
NA	NA	TRBV7-2	TRBJ1-4	TGTGCCAGCAGCGCGAACAGGCCTGCAACTAATGAAAAACTGTTTTTT	CASSANRPATNEKLFF
TRBD1	NA	TRBV5-1	TRBJ1-2	TGCGCCAGCAGCTTCAATCAGGGGGCAGCCCCTGGTGGCTACACCTTC	CASSFNQGAAPGGYTF
NA	once	TRBV9	TRBJ1-2	TGTGCCAGCAGCGTAGACCTCGAGGGCTATGGCTACACCTTC	CASSVDLEGYGYTF
TRBD1	once	TRBV14	TRBJ1-4	TGTGCCAGCAGCCACACAGGGGGAGCAACTAATGAAAAACTGTTTTTT	CASSHTGGATNEKLFF
TRBD2	NA	TRBV10-3	TRBJ2-7	TGTGCCATCAAGTTGAGCGGGAGCTCCTACGAGCAGTACTTC	CAIKLSGSSYEQYF
NA	NA	TRBV2	TRBJ2-3	TGTGCCAGCAGTGCACAGTGGATCAGCACAGATACGCAGTATTTT	CASSAQWISTDTQYF
NA	NA	TRBV9	TRBJ2-1	TGTGCCAGCAGCGTAGCCTTCAGACTAAGCTCCTACAATGAGCAGTTCTTC	CASSVAFRLSSYNEQFF
NA	NA	TRBV20-1	TRBJ1-4	TGCAGTGCCCCGACCGGGGAAAAACTGTTTTTT	CSAPTGEKLFF
NA	NA	TRBV20-1	TRBJ2-1	TGCAGTGCCAGAAGGGGCAATGAGCAGTTCTTC	CSARRGNEQFF
TRBD1	NA	TRBV7-7	TRBJ2-5	TGTGCCAGCAGCTTGGGGACCCTACAGGGGGAGACCCAGTACTTC	CASSLGTLQGETQYF
NA	NA	TRBV7-9	TRBJ1-1	TGTGCCAGCAGCCCCCGACAAGGGGATACTGAAGCTTTCTTT	CASSPRQGDTEAFF
NA	once	TRBV5-1	TRBJ2-5	TGCGCCAGCAGCTTGGGGCAGAACCAAGAGACCCAGTACTTC	CASSLGQNQETQYF
NA	NA	TRBV5-6	TRBJ2-1	TGTGCCAGCACCCTGGACGGGAGCTCCTACAATGAGCAGTTCTTC	CASTLDGSSYNEQFF
TRBD1	NA	TRBV4-3	TRBJ1-2	TGCGCCAGCAGCCAGAGGACAGGGGGTGACTATGGCTACACCTTC	CASSQRTGGDYGYTF
TRBD1	NA	TRBV2	TRBJ2-6	TGTGCCAGCAGTGACAGGGGGCGAGGGGCCAACGTCCTGACTTTC	CASSDRGRGANVLTF
NA	NA	TRBV1	TRBJ2-7	TGCACCAGCAGTCCCAACCTTCCGAGACGGACTAGCGGGAAGTGCAACGAGCAGTACTTC	CTSSPNLPRRTSGKCNEQYF
NA	once	TRBV5-1	TRBJ1-1	TGCGCCAGCAGCCACCAGGGAGGGAACACTGAAGCTTTCTTT	CASSHQGGNTEAFF
TRBD1	NA	TRBV7-2	TRBJ2-1	TGTGCCAGCAGCGGACCCAGGGGGCCGTACAATGAGCAGTTCTTC	CASSGPRGPYNEQFF
TRBD1	NA	TRBV28	TRBJ2-7	TGTGCCAGCAGTTTCGAAGGGGGCGACTACGAGCAGTACTTC	CASSFEGGDYEQYF
TRBD1	NA	TRBV4-1	TRBJ2-3	TGCGCCAGCAGCCATGGGGACAGGGACTACACAGATACGCAGTATTTT	CASSHGDRDYTDTQYF
TRBD2	NA	TRBV5-1	TRBJ2-5	TGCGCCAGCAGCGGAGGGACTAGCGGGAAGGGGGAGACCCAGTACTTC	CASSGGTSGKGETQYF
TRBD2	NA	TRBV27	TRBJ2-7	TGTGCCAGCAGTTTATCGATTATTGATATAGCGGGAGGATCAGGCGAGCAGTACTTC	CASSLSIIDIAGGSGEQYF
NA	NA	TRBV11-2	TRBJ1-2	TGTGCCAGCAGCTCCCTACAGGGCACCTATGGCTACACCTTC	CASSSLQGTYGYTF
NA	NA	TRBV5-6	TRBJ2-1	TGTGCCAGCAGGAGCGGGCGGGCGAGCTCCTACAATGAGCAGTTCTTC	CASRSGRASSYNEQFF
TRBD1	NA	TRBV2	TRBJ1-1	TGTGCCAGCAGTCCACAGGGGACTGAAGCTTTCTTT	CASSPQGTEAFF
NA	NA	TRBV14	TRBJ2-5	TGTGCCAGCAGCCGAGCGGGTCATACAATACAAGAGACCCAGTACTTC	CASSRAGHTIQETQYF
TRBD2	NA	TRBV18	TRBJ2-2	TGTGCCAGCTCACCGGGACTAGCGGGCGGAACCGGGGAGCTGTTTTTT	CASSPGLAGGTGELFF
NA	NA	TRBV19	TRBJ1-1	TGTGCCAGTAGTATAGACTCTACAGGGACCTCCGCTTTCTTT	CASSIDSTGTSAFF
TRBD1	NA	TRBV9	TRBJ2-7	TGTGCCAGCAGCGCCGGGACAGGGAGGAACTACGAGCAGTACTTC	CASSAGTGRNYEQYF
NA	NA	TRBV5-6	TRBJ2-2	TGTGCCAGCAGCTTTTTCGGGACAACGAACACCGGGGAGCTGTTTTTT	CASSFFGTTNTGELFF
TRBD2	NA	TRBV7-2	TRBJ2-4	TGTGCCAGCAGCTTGACTTCGGGGGGGATAGCCAAAAACATTCAGTACTTC	CASSLTSGGIAKNIQYF
TRBD1	NA	TRBV18	TRBJ2-3	TGTGCCAGCTCCCCGCCGCAACAGGGGACAACAGATACGCAGTATTTT	CASSPPQQGTTDTQYF
NA	NA	TRBV12-1	TRBJ1-1	TGTGCCAGCAGCTTCATACTCAGGGTTAACACTGAAGCTTTCTTT	CASSFILRVNTEAFF